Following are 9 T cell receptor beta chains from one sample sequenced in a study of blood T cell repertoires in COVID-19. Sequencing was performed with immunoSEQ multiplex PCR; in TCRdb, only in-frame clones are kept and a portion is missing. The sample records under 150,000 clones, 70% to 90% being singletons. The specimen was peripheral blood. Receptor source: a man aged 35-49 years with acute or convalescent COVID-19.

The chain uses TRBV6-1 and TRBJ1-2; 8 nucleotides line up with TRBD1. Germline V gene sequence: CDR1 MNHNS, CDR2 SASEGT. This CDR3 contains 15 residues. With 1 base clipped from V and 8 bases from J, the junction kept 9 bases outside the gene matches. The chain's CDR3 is CASSEGDRDRSGYTF. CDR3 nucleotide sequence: TGTGCCAGCAGTGAAGGAGACAGGGACAGGTCGGGCTACACCTTC.

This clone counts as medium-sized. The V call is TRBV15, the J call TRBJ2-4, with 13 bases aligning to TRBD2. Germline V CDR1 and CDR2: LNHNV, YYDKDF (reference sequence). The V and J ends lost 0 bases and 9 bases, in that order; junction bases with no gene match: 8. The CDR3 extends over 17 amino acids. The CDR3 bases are TGTGCCACCAGCAGAGATAGGGGACTAGCGGGGTCGGCCATTCAGTACTTC. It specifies CATSRDRGLAGSAIQYF.

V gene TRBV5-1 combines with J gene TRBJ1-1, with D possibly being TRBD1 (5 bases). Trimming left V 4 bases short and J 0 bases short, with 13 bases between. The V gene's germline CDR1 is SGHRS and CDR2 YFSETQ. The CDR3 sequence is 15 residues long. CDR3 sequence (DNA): TGCGCCAGCAGCCCCTCGCCGGGGGTGAACACTGAAGCTTTCTTT. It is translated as CASSPSPGVNTEAFF.

The CDR3 DNA reads TGTGCCAGCAGCTTAACCGGGACAAACTTGAACACTGAAGCTTTCTTT. Amino acids: CASSLTGTNLNTEAFF. This chain joins TRBV7-6 and TRBJ1-1; possible D gene TRBD1, 6 bases. The CDR3 has 16 amino acids. Germline-derived CDR1 and CDR2 are SGHVS and FNYEAQ. V was cut by 2 bases and J by 0 bases, with 13 bases left in between. Full variable domain (rest looked up from reference TRBV7-6 and TRBJ1-1): GAGVSQSPRYKVTKRGQDVALRCDPISGHVSLYWYRQALGQGPEFLTYFNYEAQQDKSGLPNDRFSAERPEGSISTLTIQRTEQRDSAMYRCASSLTGTNLNTEAFFGQGTRLTVV.

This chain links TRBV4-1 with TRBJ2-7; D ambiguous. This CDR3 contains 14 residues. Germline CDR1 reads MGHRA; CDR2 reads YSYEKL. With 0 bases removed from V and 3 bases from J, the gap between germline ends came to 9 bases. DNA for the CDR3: TGCGCCAGCAGCCAAGAGGGCAGACACTACGAGCAGTACTTC. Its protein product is CASSQEGRHYEQYF.

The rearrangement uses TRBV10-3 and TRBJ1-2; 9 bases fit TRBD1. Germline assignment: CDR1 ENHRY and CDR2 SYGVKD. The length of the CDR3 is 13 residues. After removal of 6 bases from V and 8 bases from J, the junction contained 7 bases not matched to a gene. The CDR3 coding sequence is TGTGCCATCAGCCCCCGGACAGGGGACGGCTACACCTTC. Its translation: CAISPRTGDGYTF.

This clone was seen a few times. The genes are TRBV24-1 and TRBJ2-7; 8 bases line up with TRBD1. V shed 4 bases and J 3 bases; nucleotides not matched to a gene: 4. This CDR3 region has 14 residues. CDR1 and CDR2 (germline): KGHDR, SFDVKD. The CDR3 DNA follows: TGTGCCACCAGTGACTCGGGACAGGTCTACGAGCAGTACTTC. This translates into CATSDSGQVYEQYF.

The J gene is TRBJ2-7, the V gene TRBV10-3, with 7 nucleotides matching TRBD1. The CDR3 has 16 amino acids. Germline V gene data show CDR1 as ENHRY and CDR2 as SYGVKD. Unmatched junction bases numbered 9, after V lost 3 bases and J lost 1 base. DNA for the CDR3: TGTGCCATCAGTGAAGGGGGCCAGGGGGTTTCCTACGAGCAGTACTTC. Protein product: CAISEGGQGVSYEQYF.

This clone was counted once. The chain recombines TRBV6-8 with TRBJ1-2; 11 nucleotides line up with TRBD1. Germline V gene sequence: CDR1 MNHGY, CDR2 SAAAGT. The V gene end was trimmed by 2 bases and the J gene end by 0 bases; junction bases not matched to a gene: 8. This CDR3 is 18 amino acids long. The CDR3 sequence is CASSYPGQGAGANYGYTF. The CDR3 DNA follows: TGTGCCAGCAGTTACCCTGGACAGGGGGCAGGGGCTAACTATGGCTACACCTTC.